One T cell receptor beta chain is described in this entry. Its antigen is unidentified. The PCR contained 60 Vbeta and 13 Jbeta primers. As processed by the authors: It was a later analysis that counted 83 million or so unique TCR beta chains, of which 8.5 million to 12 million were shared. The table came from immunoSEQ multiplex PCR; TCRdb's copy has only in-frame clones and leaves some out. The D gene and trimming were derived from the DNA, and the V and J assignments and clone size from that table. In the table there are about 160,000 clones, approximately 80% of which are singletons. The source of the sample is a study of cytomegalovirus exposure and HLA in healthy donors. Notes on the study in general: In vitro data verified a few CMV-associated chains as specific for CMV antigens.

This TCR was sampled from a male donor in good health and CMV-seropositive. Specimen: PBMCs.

The CDR3 spells CAISAGQAAKNIQYF. The CDR3 DNA is TGTGCCATCAGTGCGGGACAGGCAGCCAAAAACATTCAGTACTTC. V is TRBV10-3 and J is TRBJ2-4; 8 bases are a match to TRBD1. Germline CDR1 is ENHRY and CDR2 is SYGVKD. The CDR3 totals 15 residues. J was trimmed by 0 bases and V by 4 bases; bases with no gene match: 2.